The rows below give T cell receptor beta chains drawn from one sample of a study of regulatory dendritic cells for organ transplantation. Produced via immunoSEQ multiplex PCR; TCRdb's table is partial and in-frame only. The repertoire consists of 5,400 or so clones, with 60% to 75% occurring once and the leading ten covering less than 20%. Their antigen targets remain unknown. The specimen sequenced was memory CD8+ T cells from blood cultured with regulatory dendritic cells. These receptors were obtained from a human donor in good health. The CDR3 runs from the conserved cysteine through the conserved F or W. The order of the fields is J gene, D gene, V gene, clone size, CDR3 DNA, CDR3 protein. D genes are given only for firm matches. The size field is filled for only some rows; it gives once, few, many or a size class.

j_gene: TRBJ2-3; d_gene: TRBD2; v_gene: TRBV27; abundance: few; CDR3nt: TGTGCCACCCGCACCTGGGCTAGCGGGGGGCTAAGCACAGATACGCAGTATTTT; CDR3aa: CATRTWASGGLSTDTQYF
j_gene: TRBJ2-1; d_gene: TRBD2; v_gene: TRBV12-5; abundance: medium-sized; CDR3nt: TGTGCTAGTGGTCCCCGCCGGGGGACTAGCGGGAAATGGAACAATGAGCAGTTCTTC; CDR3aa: CASGPRRGTSGKWNNEQFF
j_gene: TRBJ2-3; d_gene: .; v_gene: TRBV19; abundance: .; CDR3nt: TGTGCCAGTAGTATAGGTGCTAGCTTGGGCACAGATACGCAGTATTTT; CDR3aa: CASSIGASLGTDTQYF
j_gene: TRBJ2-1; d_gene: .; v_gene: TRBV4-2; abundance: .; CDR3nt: TGTGCCAGCAGCCAAGTCGTTGTTAGCGAGGGGAATGAGCAGTTCTTC; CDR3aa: CASSQVVVSEGNEQFF
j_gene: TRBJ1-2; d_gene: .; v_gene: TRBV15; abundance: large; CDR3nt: TGTGCCACCAGCAGAGGCGGGGGAAAGAGTGGCTACACCTTC; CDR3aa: CATSRGGGKSGYTF
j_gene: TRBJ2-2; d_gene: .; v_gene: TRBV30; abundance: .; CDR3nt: TGTGCCTGGAGTACGGACAGTGAGGCCGGGGAGCTGTTTTTT; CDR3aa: CAWSTDSEAGELFF
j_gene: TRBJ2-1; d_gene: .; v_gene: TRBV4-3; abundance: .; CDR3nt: TGCGCCAGCAGCCAGGATGGGCGATCCCACAATGAGCAGTTCTTC; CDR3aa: CASSQDGRSHNEQFF
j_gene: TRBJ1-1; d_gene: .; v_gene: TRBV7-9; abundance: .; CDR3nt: TGTGCCAGCAGCTTAGCGGTGGGCGGGGACACTGAAGCTTTCTTT; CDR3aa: CASSLAVGGDTEAFF
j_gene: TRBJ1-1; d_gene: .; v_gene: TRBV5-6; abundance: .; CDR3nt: TGTGCCAGCAGCTTGGGGGCGGCGATCGCTGAAGCTTTCTTT; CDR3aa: CASSLGAAIAEAFF
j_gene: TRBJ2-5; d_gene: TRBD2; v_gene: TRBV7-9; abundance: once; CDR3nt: TGTGCCAGCAGCTTTGGCGTTCAGCGGGATTCGGGTGAGACCCAGTACTTC; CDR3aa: CASSFGVQRDSGETQYF
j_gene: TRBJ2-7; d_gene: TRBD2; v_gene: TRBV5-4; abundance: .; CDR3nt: TGTGCCAGCAGCCGGGGGCGGGGGGCCTACGAGCAGTACTTC; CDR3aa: CASSRGRGAYEQYF
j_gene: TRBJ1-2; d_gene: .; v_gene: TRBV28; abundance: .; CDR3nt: TGTGCCAGCAGTTTATTTAGGGGACTTGGCTACACCTTC; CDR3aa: CASSLFRGLGYTF
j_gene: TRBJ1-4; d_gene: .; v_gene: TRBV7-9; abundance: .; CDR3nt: TGTGCCAGCACCCACGACGGGGGTGGTGAAAAACTGTTTTTT; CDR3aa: CASTHDGGGEKLFF
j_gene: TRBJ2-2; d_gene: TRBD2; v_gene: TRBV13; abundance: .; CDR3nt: TGTGCCAGCAGCTTAGCTCTAGCGGCGTACACCGGGGAGCTGTTTTTT; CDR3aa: CASSLALAAYTGELFF
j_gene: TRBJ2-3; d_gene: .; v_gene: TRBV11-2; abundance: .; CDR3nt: TGTGCCAGCAGCTCATCGTTCCGGGATCGAGAGTATTTT; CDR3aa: CASSSSFRDREYF
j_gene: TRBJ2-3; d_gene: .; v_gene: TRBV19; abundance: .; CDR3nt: TGTGCCAGTAGTATTTACGGGACACGGGAGCAGTATTTT; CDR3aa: CASSIYGTREQYF
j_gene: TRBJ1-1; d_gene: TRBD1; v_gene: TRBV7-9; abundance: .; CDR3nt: TGTGCCAGCAGCGGAACGGGACAGGGACCTGAAGCTTTCTTT; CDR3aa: CASSGTGQGPEAFF
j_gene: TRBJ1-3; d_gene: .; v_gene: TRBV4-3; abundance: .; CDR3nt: TGCGCCAGCAGCCAAGGGGGGAGCCCTGGAAACACCATATATTTT; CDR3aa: CASSQGGSPGNTIYF
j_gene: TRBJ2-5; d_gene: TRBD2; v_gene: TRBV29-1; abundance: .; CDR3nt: TGCAGCGTGGTCGGGCTAGCGGGCTTCCAAGAGACCCAGTACTTC; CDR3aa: CSVVGLAGFQETQYF
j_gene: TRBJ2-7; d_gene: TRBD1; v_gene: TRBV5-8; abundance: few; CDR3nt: TGTGCCAGCAGCTTGGTCGGGACAGGCTACGAGCAGTACTTC; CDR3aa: CASSLVGTGYEQYF
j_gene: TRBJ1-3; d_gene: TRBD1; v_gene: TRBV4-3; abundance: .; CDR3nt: TGCGCCAGCAGCCCGACTCGGACAGGGATTTCTGGAAACACCATATATTTT; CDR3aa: CASSPTRTGISGNTIYF
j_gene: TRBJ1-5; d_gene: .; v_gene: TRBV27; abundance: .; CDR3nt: TGTGCCAGCAGTTTATTGGCAGGGACTATCAATCAGCCCCAGCATTTT; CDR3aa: CASSLLAGTINQPQHF
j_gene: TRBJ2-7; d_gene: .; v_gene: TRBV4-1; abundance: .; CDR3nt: TGCGCCAGCAGCCAGGGACGGATGCGGGGATCCTACGAGCAGTACTTC; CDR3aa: CASSQGRMRGSYEQYF
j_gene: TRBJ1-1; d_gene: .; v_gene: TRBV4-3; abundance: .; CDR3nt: TGCGCCAGCAGCCAAGAGCCCCCAGGGGAAATAGGTGAAGCTTTCTTT; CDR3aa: CASSQEPPGEIGEAFF
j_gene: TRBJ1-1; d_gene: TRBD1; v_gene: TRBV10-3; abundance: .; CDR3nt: TGTGCCATCAGTACCCGACAGGGTATCGCTGAAGCTTTCTTT; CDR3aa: CAISTRQGIAEAFF
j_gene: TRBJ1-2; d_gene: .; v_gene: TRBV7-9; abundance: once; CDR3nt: TGTGCCAGCAGCTTAAACTCCGGGAGTTTGGACTACACCTTC; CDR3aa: CASSLNSGSLDYTF
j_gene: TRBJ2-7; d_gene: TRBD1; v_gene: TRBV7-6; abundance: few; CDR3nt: TGTGCCAGCAGCCACGACAGGGGCTCCTACGAGCAGTACTTC; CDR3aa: CASSHDRGSYEQYF
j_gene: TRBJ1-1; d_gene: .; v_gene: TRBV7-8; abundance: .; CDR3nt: TGTGCCAGCAAATCCCAGGGGCGGATGAACACTGAAGCTTTCTTT; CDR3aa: CASKSQGRMNTEAFF
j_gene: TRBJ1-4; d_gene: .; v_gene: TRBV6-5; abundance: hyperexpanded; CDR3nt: TGTGCCAGCGACCTTACAGGGAATAATGAAAAACTGTTTTTT; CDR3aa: CASDLTGNNEKLFF
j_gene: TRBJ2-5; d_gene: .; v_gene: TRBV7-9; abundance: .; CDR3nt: TGTGCCAGCAGCTTAGACACAGGGTCCCAAGAGACCCAGTACTTC; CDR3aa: CASSLDTGSQETQYF
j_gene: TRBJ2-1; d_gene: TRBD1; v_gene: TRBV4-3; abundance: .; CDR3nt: TGCGCCAGCAGCCAAGAAACGGGACAGGGATTGAATGAGCAGTTCTTC; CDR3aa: CASSQETGQGLNEQFF